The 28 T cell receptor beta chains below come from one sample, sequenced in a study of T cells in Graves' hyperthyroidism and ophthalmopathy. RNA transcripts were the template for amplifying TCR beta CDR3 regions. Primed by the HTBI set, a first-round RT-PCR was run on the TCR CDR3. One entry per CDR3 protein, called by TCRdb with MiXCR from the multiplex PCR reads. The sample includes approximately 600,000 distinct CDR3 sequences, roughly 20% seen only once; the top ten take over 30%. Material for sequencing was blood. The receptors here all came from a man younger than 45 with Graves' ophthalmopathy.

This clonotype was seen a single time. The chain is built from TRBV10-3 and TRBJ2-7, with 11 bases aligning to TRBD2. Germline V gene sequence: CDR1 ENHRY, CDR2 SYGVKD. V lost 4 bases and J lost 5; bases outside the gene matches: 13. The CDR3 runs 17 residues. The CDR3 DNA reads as TGTGCCATCAGTGCGAGCCCCTCACTAGCGGGAGTTGACGAGCAGTACTTC. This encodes CAISASPSLAGVDEQYF.

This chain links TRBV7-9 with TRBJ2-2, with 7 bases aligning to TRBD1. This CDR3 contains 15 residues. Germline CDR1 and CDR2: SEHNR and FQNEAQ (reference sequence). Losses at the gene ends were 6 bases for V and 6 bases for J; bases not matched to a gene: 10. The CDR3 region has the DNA TGTGCCAGCAGTTCTACAGGGGAACGGCCCGGGGAGCTGTTTTTT. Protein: CASSSTGERPGELFF.

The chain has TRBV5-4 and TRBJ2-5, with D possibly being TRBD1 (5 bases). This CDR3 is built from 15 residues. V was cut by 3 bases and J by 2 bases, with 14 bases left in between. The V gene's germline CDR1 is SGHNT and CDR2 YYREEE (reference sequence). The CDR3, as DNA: TGTGCCAGCAGCTCTGACCAGGGAAGTCAAGAGACCCAGTACTTC. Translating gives CASSSDQGSQETQYF.

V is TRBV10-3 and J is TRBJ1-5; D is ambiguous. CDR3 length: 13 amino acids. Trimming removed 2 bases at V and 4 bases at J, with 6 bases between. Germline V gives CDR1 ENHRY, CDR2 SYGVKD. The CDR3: CAISEQSNQPQHF. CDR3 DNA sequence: TGTGCCATCAGTGAGCAGAGTAATCAGCCCCAGCATTTT.

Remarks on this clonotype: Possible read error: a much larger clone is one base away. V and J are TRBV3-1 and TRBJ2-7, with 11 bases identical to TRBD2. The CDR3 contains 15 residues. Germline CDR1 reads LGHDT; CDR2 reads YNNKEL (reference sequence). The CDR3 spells CACSHRGTSGYEQYF. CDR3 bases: TGTGCCTGCAGCCATAGGGGGACTAGCGGCTACGAGCAGTACTTC.

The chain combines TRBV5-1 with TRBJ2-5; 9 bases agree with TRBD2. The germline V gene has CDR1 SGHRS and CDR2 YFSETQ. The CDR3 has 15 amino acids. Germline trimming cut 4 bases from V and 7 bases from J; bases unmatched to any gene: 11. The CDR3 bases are TGCGCCAGCAGCCTCGGGACTAGCAAGGACGGGACCCAGTACTTC. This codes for CASSLGTSKDGTQYF.

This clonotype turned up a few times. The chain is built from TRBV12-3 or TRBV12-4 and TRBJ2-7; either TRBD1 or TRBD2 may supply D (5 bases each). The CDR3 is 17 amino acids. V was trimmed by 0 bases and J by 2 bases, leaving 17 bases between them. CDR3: CASSLARGPQVTYEQYF. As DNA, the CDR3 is TGTGCCAGCAGTTTAGCGAGGGGACCACAGGTAACCTACGAGCAGTACTTC.

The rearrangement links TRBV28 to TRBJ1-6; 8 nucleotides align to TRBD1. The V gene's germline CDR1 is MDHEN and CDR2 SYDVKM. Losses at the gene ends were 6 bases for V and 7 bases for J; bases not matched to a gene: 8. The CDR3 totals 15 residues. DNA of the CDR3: TGTGCCAGCAGGCCCGGACAGGGTATGAATTCACCCCTCCACTTT. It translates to CASRPGQGMNSPLHF.

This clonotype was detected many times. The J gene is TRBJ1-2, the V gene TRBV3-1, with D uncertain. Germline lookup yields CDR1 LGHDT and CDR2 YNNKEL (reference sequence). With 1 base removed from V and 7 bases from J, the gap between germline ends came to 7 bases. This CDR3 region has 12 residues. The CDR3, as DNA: TGTGCCAGCAGCCAAGCCCAAGGTGGCTACACCTTC. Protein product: CASSQAQGGYTF. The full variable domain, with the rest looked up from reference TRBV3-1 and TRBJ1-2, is DTAVSQTPKYLVTQMGNDKSIKCEQNLGHDTMYWYKQDSKKFLKIMFSYNNKELIINETVPNRFSPKSPDKAHLNLHINSLELGDSAVYFCASSQAQGGYTFGSGTRLTVV.

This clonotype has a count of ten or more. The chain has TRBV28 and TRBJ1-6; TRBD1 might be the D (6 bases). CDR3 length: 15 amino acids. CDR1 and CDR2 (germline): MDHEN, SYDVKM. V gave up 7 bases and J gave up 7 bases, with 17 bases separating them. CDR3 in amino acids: CASTLQGAGNSPLHF. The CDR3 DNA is TGTGCCAGCACTCTACAGGGCGCAGGGAATTCACCCCTCCACTTT.

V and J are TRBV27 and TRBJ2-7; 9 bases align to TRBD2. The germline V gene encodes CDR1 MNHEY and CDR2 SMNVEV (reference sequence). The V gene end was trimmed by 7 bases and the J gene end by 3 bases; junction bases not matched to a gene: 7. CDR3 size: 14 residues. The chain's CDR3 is CASNIAGAGYEQYF. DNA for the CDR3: TGTGCCAGCAATATAGCGGGAGCGGGCTACGAGCAGTACTTC.

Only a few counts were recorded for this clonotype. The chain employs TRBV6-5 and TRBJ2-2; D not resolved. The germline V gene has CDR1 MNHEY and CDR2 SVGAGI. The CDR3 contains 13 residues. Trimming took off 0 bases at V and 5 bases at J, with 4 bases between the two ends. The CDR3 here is CASSYSVTGELFF. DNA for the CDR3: TGTGCCAGCAGTTACTCGGTGACCGGGGAGCTGTTTTTT.

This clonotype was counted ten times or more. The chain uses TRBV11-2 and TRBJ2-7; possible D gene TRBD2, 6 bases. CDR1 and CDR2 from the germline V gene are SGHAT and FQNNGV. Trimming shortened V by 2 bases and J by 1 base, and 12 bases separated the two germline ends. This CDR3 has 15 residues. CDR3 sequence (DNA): TGTGCCAGCAGCTTAAAGGCGGGACGGTCCTACGAGCAGTACTTC. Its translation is CASSLKAGRSYEQYF. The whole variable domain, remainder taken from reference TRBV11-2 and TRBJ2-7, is EAGVAQSPRYKIIEKRQSVAFWCNPISGHATLYWYQQILGQGPKLLIQFQNNGVVDDSQLPKDRFSAERLKGVDSTLKIQPAKLEDSAVYLCASSLKAGRSYEQYFGPGTRLTVT.

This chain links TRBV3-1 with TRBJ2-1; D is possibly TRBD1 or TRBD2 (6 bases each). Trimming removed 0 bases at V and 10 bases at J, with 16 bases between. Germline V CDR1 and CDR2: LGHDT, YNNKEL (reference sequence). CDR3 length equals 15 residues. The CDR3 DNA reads TGTGCCAGCAGCCAAGACGGGACTCCCCAGGGGGAGCAGTTCTTC. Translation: CASSQDGTPQGEQFF.

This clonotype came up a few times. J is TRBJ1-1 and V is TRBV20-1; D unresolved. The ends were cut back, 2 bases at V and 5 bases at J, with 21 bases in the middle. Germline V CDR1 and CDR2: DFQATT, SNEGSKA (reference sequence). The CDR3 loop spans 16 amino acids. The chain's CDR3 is CSARSFGERVGTEAFF. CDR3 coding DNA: TGCAGTGCTAGAAGCTTTGGGGAACGGGTCGGTACTGAAGCTTTCTTT.

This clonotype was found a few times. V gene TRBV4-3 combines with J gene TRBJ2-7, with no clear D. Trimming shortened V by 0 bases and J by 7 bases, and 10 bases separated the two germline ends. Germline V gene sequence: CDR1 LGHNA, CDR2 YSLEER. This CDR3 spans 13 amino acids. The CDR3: CASSQDSLREQYF. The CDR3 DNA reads TGCGCCAGCAGCCAAGATAGCCTTCGGGAGCAGTACTTC.

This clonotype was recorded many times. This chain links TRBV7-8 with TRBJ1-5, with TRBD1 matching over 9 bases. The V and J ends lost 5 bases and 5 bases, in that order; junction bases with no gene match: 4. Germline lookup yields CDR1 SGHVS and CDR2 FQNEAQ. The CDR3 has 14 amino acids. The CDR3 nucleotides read TGTGCCAGCAGCCGGGACAGGGCCTATCAGCCCCAGCATTTT. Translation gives CASSRDRAYQPQHF.

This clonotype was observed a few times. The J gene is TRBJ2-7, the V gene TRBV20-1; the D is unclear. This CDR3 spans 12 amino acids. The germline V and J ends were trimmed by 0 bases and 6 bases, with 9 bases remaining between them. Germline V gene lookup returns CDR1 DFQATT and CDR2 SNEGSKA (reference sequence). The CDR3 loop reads CSAREFRSEQYF. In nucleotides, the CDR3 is TGCAGTGCTAGAGAATTTCGGAGCGAGCAGTACTTC.

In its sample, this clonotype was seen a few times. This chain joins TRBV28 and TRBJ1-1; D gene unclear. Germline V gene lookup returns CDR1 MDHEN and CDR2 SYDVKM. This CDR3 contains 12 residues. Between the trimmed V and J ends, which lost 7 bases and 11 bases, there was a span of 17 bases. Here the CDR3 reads CASTPNRPVAFF. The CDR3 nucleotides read TGTGCCAGCACCCCCAACCGCCCGGTGGCTTTCTTT.

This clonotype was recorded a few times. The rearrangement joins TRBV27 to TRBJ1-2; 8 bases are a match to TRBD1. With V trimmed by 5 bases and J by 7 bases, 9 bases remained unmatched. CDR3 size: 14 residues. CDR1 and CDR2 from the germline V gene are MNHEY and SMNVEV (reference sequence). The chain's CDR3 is CASSTRQGMGGYTF. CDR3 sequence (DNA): TGTGCCAGCAGTACTCGACAGGGGATGGGTGGCTACACCTTC.

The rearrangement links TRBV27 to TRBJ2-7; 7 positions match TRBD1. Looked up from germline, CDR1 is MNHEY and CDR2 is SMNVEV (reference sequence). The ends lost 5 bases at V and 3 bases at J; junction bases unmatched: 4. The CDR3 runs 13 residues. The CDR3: CASSIRDSYEQYF. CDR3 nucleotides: TGTGCCAGCAGTATCCGGGACAGCTACGAGCAGTACTTC.

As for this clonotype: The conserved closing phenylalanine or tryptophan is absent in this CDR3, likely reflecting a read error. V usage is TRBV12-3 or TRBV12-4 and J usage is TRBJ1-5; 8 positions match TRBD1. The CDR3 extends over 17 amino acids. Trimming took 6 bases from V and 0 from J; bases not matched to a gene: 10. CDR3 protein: CASSPQDRDHSNQPQHS. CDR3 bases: TGTGCCAGCAGCCCTCAGGACAGGGACCATAGCAATCAGCCCCAGCATTCT.

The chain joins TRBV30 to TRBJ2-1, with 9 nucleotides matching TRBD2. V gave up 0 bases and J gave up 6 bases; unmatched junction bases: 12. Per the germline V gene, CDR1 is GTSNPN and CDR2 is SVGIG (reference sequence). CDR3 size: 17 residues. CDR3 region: CAWSVSNGSGSFNEQFF. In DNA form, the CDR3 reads TGTGCCTGGAGTGTATCCAACGGTAGCGGGAGTTTCAATGAGCAGTTCTTC. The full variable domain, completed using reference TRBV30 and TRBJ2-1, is SQTIHQWPATLVQPVGSPLSLECTVEGTSNPNLYWYRQAAGRGLQLLFYSVGIGQISSEVPQNLSASRPQDRQFILSSKKLLLSDSGFYLCAWSVSNGSGSFNEQFFGPGTRLTVL.

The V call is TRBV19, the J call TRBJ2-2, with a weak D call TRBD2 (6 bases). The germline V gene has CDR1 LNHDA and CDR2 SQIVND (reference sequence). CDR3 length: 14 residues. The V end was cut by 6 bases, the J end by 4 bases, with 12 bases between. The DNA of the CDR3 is TGTGCCAGTAGCACGGGGGTTGTCACCGGGGAGCTGTTTTTT. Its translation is CASSTGVVTGELFF.

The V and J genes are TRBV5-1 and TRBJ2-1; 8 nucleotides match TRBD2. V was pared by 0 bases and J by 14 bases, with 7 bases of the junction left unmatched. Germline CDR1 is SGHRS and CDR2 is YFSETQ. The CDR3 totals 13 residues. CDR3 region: CASSLGPGGPKFF. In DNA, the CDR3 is TGCGCCAGCAGCTTGGGGCCGGGAGGGCCAAAGTTCTTC. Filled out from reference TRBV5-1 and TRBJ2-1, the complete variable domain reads KAGVTQTPRYLIKTRGQQVTLSCSPISGHRSVSWYQQTPGQGLQFLFEYFSETQRNKGNFPGRFSGRQFSNSRSEMNVSTLELGDSALYLCASSLGPGGPKFFGPGTRLTVL.

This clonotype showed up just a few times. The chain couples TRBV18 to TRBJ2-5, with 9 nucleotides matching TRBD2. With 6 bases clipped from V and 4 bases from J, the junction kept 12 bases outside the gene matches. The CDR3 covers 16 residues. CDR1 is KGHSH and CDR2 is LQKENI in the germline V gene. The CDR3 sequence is CASSPPGLAIGETQYF. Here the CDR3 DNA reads TGTGCCAGCTCCCCTCCGGGACTAGCCATCGGAGAGACCCAGTACTTC.

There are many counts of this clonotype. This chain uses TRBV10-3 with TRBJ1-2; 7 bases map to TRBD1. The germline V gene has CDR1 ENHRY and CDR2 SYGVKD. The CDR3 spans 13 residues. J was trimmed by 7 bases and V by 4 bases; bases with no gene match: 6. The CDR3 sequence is CAISGQGKSGYTF. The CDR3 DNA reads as TGTGCCATCAGTGGACAGGGAAAATCTGGCTACACCTTC.

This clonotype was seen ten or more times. This CDR3 reads CASSPLGRHTEAFF. CDR3 coding DNA: TGTGCCAGCAGCCCGTTGGGGAGGCACACTGAAGCTTTCTTT. The chain links TRBV3-1 to TRBJ1-1; unclear D gene. The CDR3 runs to 14 residues. Trimming removed 4 bases at V and 3 bases at J, with 12 bases between. Germline values: CDR1 LGHDT, CDR2 YNNKEL (reference sequence).